These T cell receptor beta chains were read from a single sample in a study of shared clonotypes between healthy human individuals. The data were produced by immunoSEQ multiplex PCR, yet TCRdb's version contains in-frame clones alone and is incomplete. The data show approximately 740,000 clones, less than 85% seen once. Source material: memory CD4+ T cells sorted from blood. The receptors shown here come from a woman aged 25 to 45 in good health. CDR3s include the opening cysteine and the closing phenylalanine or tryptophan.

J gene: TRBJ1-4; V gene: TRBV28; CDR3 protein: CASRGSANEKLFF
J gene: TRBJ2-5; V gene: TRBV7-9; CDR3 protein: CASSPGGGETQYF
J gene: TRBJ1-5; V gene: TRBV28; CDR3 protein: CASSLWDDQPQHF
J gene: TRBJ2-1; V gene: TRBV7-3; CDR3 protein: CASSLGSNNEQFF
J gene: TRBJ2-7; V gene: TRBV5-1; CDR3 protein: CASSLESPTEQYF
J gene: TRBJ1-2; V gene: TRBV30; CDR3 protein: CAWSHFSYGYTF
J gene: TRBJ2-7; V gene: TRBV19; CDR3 protein: CASSSLHRIPYEQYF
J gene: TRBJ1-1; V gene: TRBV7-9; CDR3 protein: CASCEQGAVTEAFF
J gene: TRBJ1-2; V gene: TRBV19; CDR3 protein: CASSIRGVNGYTF
J gene: TRBJ2-7; V gene: TRBV2; CDR3 protein: CASAGDHEQYF
J gene: TRBJ1-5; V gene: TRBV15; CDR3 protein: CATSMGGTVNQPQHF
J gene: TRBJ1-1; V gene: TRBV10-1; CDR3 protein: CASSERKRMSTEAFF
J gene: TRBJ2-7; V gene: TRBV25-1; CDR3 protein: CASSLEGREPYEQYF
J gene: TRBJ1-5; V gene: TRBV19; CDR3 protein: CASSTVSGNQPQHF
J gene: TRBJ2-1; V gene: TRBV15; CDR3 protein: CATSGGTSGYNEQFF
J gene: TRBJ1-1; V gene: TRBV7-9; CDR3 protein: CASSIRQGGDTEAFF
J gene: TRBJ2-5; V gene: TRBV7-2; CDR3 protein: CASSLPVGISGKETQYF
J gene: TRBJ2-5; V gene: TRBV4-1; CDR3 protein: CASSQDLAGGRKTQYF
J gene: TRBJ2-3; V gene: TRBV19; CDR3 protein: CASRQGAGTDTQYF
J gene: TRBJ2-1; V gene: TRBV27; CDR3 protein: CASLGATGNEQFF
J gene: TRBJ2-7; V gene: TRBV4-1; CDR3 protein: CASSQGMRGRGEQYF
J gene: TRBJ2-7; V gene: TRBV27; CDR3 protein: CASSPQGPEYEQYF
J gene: TRBJ1-4; V gene: TRBV30; CDR3 protein: CAWRFTGVPEKLFF
J gene: TRBJ2-2; V gene: TRBV28; CDR3 protein: CASSFQTGELFF
J gene: TRBJ1-4; V gene: TRBV29-1; CDR3 protein: CSATGGGEKLFF
J gene: TRBJ1-2; V gene: TRBV28; CDR3 protein: CASQEIYYGYTF
J gene: TRBJ1-2; V gene: TRBV5-4; CDR3 protein: CASSFTEAYGYTF
J gene: TRBJ2-5; V gene: TRBV6-6; CDR3 protein: CASSSDGETQYF
J gene: TRBJ1-5; V gene: TRBV7-9; CDR3 protein: CASSLSTGLYQPQHF
J gene: TRBJ2-5; V gene: TRBV18; CDR3 protein: CASSPPGAETQYF
J gene: TRBJ1-2; V gene: TRBV2; CDR3 protein: CASSERGYTF
J gene: TRBJ2-7; V gene: TRBV6-6; CDR3 protein: CASSPLGRGGSYEQYF
J gene: TRBJ2-3; V gene: TRBV7-9; CDR3 protein: CASSLNLDTQYF
J gene: TRBJ2-1; V gene: TRBV7-9; CDR3 protein: CASSFGTSAYEQFF
J gene: TRBJ2-3; V gene: TRBV2; CDR3 protein: CASSVRRTATDTQYF
J gene: TRBJ1-3; V gene: TRBV2; CDR3 protein: CASSDRSGNTIYF
J gene: TRBJ1-1; V gene: TRBV5-1; CDR3 protein: CASSLGMNTEAFF
J gene: TRBJ2-7; V gene: TRBV7-9; CDR3 protein: CASSLVFTSGAPSYEQYF
J gene: TRBJ2-2; V gene: TRBV2; CDR3 protein: CASRAWDSNTGELFF
J gene: TRBJ2-3; V gene: TRBV19; CDR3 protein: CASSIKALSTDTQYF
J gene: TRBJ2-7; V gene: TRBV27; CDR3 protein: CASSYGRDSYEQYF
J gene: TRBJ1-4; V gene: TRBV15; CDR3 protein: CATSRYTGSKTNEKLFF
J gene: TRBJ2-7; V gene: TRBV7-8; CDR3 protein: CASSTQGATAYEQYF
J gene: TRBJ1-1; V gene: TRBV11-2; CDR3 protein: CASSLDQGAGAEAFF
J gene: TRBJ2-7; V gene: TRBV23-1; CDR3 protein: CASSQAGQGSYEQYF
J gene: TRBJ2-1; V gene: TRBV7-8; CDR3 protein: CASSPRPASGQYNEQFF
J gene: TRBJ2-5; V gene: TRBV5-8; CDR3 protein: CASSLSGVETQYF
J gene: TRBJ1-1; V gene: TRBV27; CDR3 protein: CASTPRAYGTGNTEAFF